These T cell receptor beta chains were read from a single sample in a study of cytomegalovirus exposure and HLA in healthy donors. Assay used: immunoSEQ multiplex PCR; TCRdb lists only in-frame clones, some missing. The table includes around 67,000 clones, about 74% detected once. Input material: PBMCs. All receptors derive from a woman aged 25 to 39 in good health and CMV-seropositive. The CDR3 runs from the conserved cysteine through the conserved F or W. The order of the fields is J gene, V gene, clone size, D gene, CDR3 protein, CDR3 DNA. A D gene is named only where the DNA matches it firmly. Only some rows state a clone size, as once, few, many or a class for expanded clones.

TRBJ1-2	TRBV20-1	.	.	CSARVQDGYTF	TGCAGTGCTAGAGTGCAGGATGGCTACACCTTC
TRBJ1-5	TRBV30	.	TRBD1	CAWSAGTGDQPQHF	TGTGCCTGGAGCGCCGGGACAGGGGATCAGCCCCAGCATTTT
TRBJ2-7	TRBV15	.	.	CATSRASSHPEQYF	TGTGCCACCAGCAGAGCCTCCTCACATCCCGAGCAGTACTTC
TRBJ1-5	TRBV7-3	.	TRBD1	CASSPTGNQPQHF	TGTGCCAGCAGCCCGACAGGGAATCAGCCCCAGCATTTT
TRBJ2-7	TRBV4-2	.	.	CASSQGLGGSYEQYF	TGTGCCAGCAGCCAAGGTTTGGGGGGATCATACGAGCAGTACTTC
TRBJ1-5	TRBV30	.	TRBD1	CAWSIHTGVNQPQHF	TGTGCCTGGAGTATCCATACAGGGGTCAATCAGCCCCAGCATTTT
TRBJ2-1	TRBV7-6	.	.	CASSLRASPNEQFF	TGTGCCAGCAGCCTCAGGGCCTCGCCCAATGAGCAGTTCTTC
TRBJ2-1	TRBV9	.	TRBD2	CASSVGGSGSFNEQFF	TGTGCCAGCAGCGTAGGAGGTAGCGGGAGCTTCAATGAGCAGTTCTTC
TRBJ2-3	TRBV7-2	.	TRBD2	CASSLRRGRGTDTQYF	TGTGCCAGCAGCTTACGTCGCGGGAGGGGCACAGATACGCAGTATTTT
TRBJ2-4	TRBV7-2	.	TRBD1	CASTLTRTGTNIQYF	TGTGCCAGCACCCTTACAAGGACAGGGACGAACATTCAGTACTTC
TRBJ1-1	TRBV18	.	TRBD1	CASSPLGQDTEAFF	TGTGCCAGCTCACCCCTAGGACAGGACACTGAAGCTTTCTTT
TRBJ1-2	TRBV6-6	.	.	CASSYSTSPAGYTF	TGTGCCAGCAGTTACTCGACTAGCCCGGCCGGCTACACCTTC
TRBJ2-7	TRBV11-2	.	.	CASSPGNYEQYF	TGTGCCAGCAGCCCGGGGAACTACGAGCAGTACTTC
TRBJ2-2	TRBV5-6	.	.	CASSRRAGGSTGELFF	TGTGCCAGCAGCCGACGGGCAGGGGGGAGCACCGGGGAGCTGTTTTTT
TRBJ2-7	TRBV4-1	.	.	CASSQGGRGSYDQYF	TGCGCCAGCAGCCAAGGTGGGAGGGGGTCCTACGATCAGTACTTC
TRBJ2-3	TRBV7-2	.	.	CASSLRPQDTQYF	TGTGCCAGCAGCTTACGCCCACAAGATACGCAGTATTTT
TRBJ1-1	TRBV29-1	once	.	CSVRYLNTEAFF	TGCAGCGTTCGGTACCTGAACACTGAAGCTTTCTTT
TRBJ2-7	TRBV6-1	.	TRBD2	CASSSGSNYEQYF	TGTGCCAGCAGCAGCGGGAGTAACTACGAGCAGTACTTC
TRBJ1-2	TRBV6-6	once	.	CASLSNGYTF	TGTGCCAGCCTGTCTAATGGCTACACCTTC
TRBJ2-1	TRBV4-1	.	.	CASSQVEEARASSYNEQFF	TGCGCCAGCAGCCAAGTGGAGGAGGCGCGGGCGAGCTCCTACAATGAGCAGTTCTTC
TRBJ2-1	TRBV19	.	.	CASSAKHEQFF	TGTGCCAGTAGCGCAAAGCATGAGCAGTTCTTC
TRBJ1-1	TRBV4-2	.	.	CASSQAPVNTEAFF	TGTGCCAGCAGCCAAGCGCCGGTGAACACTGAAGCTTTCTTT
TRBJ2-3	TRBV4-1	.	TRBD2	CASSGKSGRQGDTQYF	TGCGCCAGCAGCGGAAAAAGCGGGAGACAAGGAGATACGCAGTATTTT
TRBJ1-1	TRBV5-1	.	.	CASSLSTGNTEAFF	TGCGCCAGCAGCTTAAGTACCGGGAACACTGAAGCTTTCTTT
TRBJ2-1	TRBV7-9	.	TRBD2	CASLAGAYNEQFF	TGTGCCAGCCTAGCGGGAGCCTACAATGAGCAGTTCTTC
TRBJ2-1	TRBV5-6	.	TRBD2	CASSTWTSGISGEGGEQFF	TGTGCCAGCAGCACTTGGACTAGCGGGATCTCGGGGGAGGGAGGTGAGCAGTTCTTC
TRBJ1-1	TRBV2	.	.	CASRQLENTEAFF	TGTGCCAGCAGGCAACTTGAGAACACTGAAGCTTTCTTT
TRBJ2-2	TRBV19	.	.	CASSIPGNTGELFF	TGTGCCAGTAGTATCCCCGGGAACACCGGGGAGCTGTTTTTT
TRBJ1-3	TRBV29-1	.	TRBD1	CSVLGLPGQGENTIYF	TGCAGCGTTTTGGGACTACCGGGACAGGGCGAAAACACCATATATTTT
TRBJ1-4	TRBV15	.	.	CATSLRSTNEKLFF	TGTGCCACCAGCCTCAGGTCAACTAATGAAAAACTGTTTTTT
TRBJ2-2	TRBV29-1	.	.	CSVDGQFTGELFF	TGCAGCGTTGACGGACAGTTTACCGGGGAGCTGTTTTTT